The entry below gives a single T cell receptor (beta chain) sequence along with its context. The stem-like memory CD8+ T cells (TSTEM) had a CCR7+ PD-1- TIGIT- phenotype. The authors enriched total CD8+ T cells by negative magnetic separation. This entry is derived from a study of human CD8 memory T cell subsets. The length of the CDR3 is 13 residues. CDR1 and CDR2 (germline): SGHRS, YFSETQ. Investigators built TCR beta libraries using UMI-labeled 5' RACE. TCRdb re-analyzed the 5' RACE reads; it lists each CDR3 protein once, without DNA. Its table lists about 10,000 distinct CDR3 sequences. The V gene is TRBV5-1, the J gene TRBJ1-5. Sample: CD8+ stem-like memory T cells (TSCM and TCM) sorted from PBMCs. Subset noted: stem-like memory CD8 T cells (TSTEM), CCR7+ PD-1- TIGIT-. The receptor's source is a human donor in good health. This CDR3 reads CASSLEVNQPQHF.